This TCR beta chain was sequenced for a study of shared clonotypes between healthy human individuals. With regard to this clone: No antigen is known for it.

Study outcomes and limitations: Naive subsets, compared against memory subsets, generally had larger estimated richness values. Rarefaction demonstrated incomplete sorted-subset sequencing despite large depth. The sharing of roughly 5% of naive CD4 clonotypes was seen across a few donors.

Germline values: CDR1 SGHTA, CDR2 FQGTGA. V dropped 5 bases and J dropped 6 bases, with 20 bases sitting between them. This CDR3 comprises 16 residues. Assay execution took place at the deep level. TCRdb keeps only in-frame clones here, not all; method: immunoSEQ multiplex PCR. The sample contains 2 million to 3 million clones, roughly 93% of which appear only once. The V call is TRBV7-3, the J call TRBJ2-1; a possible D gene is TRBD2 (7 bases). The TCR sequence derives from a man between 18 and 35 years old in good health. Some clones in this sample may be carry-over from other donors' samples. The sequencing input was naive CD4+ T cells from PBMCs. Subset reported: CD45RA+ positively selected. The CDR3 is CASSLSRGAKPNEQFF. The CDR3 DNA is TGTGCCAGCAGCCTGTCCCGGGGGGCGAAACCCAATGAGCAGTTCTTC.